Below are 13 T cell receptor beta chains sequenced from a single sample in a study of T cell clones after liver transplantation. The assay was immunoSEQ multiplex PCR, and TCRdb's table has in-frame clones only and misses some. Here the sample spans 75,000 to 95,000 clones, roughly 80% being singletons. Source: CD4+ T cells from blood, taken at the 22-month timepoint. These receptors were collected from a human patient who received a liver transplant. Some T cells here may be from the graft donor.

The CDR3: CAIMAGKNTEAFF. As DNA, the CDR3 is TGTGCCATCATGGCTGGGAAGAACACTGAAGCTTTCTTT. This chain uses TRBV10-3 with TRBJ1-1; unclear D gene. Trimming took 7 bases from V and 1 from J, leaving 10 bases between them. The CDR3 contains 13 residues. The germline CDR1 and CDR2 sequences are ENHRY and SYGVKD.

The CDR3 spells CASSPRGDEAFF. For the CDR3, the DNA is TGTGCCAGCAGCCCCCGCGGGGATGAAGCTTTCTTT. J is TRBJ1-1 and V is TRBV5-5; no clear D. Trimming cost V 4 bases and J 7 bases, with 11 bases left between them. Germline assignment: CDR1 SGHKS and CDR2 YYEKEE (reference sequence). This CDR3 comprises 12 residues.

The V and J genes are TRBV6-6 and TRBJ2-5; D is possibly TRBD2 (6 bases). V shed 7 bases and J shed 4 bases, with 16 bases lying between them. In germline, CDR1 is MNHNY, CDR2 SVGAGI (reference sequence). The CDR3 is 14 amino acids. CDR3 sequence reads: CASIRGSQSETQYF. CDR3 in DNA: TGTGCCAGCATCCGGGGGTCGCAGTCAGAGACCCAGTACTTC.

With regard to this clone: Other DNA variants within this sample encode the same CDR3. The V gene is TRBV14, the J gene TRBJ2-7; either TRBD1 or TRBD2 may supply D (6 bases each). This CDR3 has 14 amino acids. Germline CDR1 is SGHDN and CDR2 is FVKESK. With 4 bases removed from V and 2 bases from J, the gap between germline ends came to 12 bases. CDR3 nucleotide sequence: TGTGCCAGCAGCCGGGACCGGGGGCCCTACGAGCAGTACTTC. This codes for CASSRDRGPYEQYF.

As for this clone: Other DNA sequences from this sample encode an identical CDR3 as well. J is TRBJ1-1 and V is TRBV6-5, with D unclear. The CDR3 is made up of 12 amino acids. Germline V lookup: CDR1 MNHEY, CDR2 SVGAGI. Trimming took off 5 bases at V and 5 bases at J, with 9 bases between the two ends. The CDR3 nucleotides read TGTGCCAGCAGTAACCGGGGTACTGAAGCTTTCTTT. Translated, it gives CASSNRGTEAFF.

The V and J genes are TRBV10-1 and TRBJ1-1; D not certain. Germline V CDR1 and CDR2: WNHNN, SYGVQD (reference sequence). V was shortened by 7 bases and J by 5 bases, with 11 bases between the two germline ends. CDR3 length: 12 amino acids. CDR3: CASNKDLTEAFF. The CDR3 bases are TGCGCCAGCAATAAGGACCTGACTGAAGCTTTCTTT.

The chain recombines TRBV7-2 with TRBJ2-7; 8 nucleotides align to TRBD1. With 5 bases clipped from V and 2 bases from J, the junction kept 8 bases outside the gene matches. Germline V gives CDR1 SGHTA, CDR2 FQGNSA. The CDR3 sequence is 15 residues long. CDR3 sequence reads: CASSIQTGATYEQYF. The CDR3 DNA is TGTGCCAGCAGCATACAGACAGGGGCGACCTACGAGCAGTACTTC.

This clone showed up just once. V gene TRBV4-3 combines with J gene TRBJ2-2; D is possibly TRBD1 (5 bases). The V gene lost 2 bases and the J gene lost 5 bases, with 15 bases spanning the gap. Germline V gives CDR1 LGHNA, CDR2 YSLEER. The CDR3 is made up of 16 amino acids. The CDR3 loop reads CASSQSAGASTGELFF. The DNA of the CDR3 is TGCGCCAGCAGCCAAAGTGCTGGGGCGAGTACCGGGGAGCTGTTTTTT.

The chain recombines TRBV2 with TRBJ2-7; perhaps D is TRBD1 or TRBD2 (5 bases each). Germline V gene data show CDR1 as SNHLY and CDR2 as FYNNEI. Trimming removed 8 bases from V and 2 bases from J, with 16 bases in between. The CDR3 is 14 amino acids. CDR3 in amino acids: CASSGSGKPYEQYF. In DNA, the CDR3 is TGTGCCAGCTCAGGGTCCGGGAAGCCCTACGAGCAGTACTTC.

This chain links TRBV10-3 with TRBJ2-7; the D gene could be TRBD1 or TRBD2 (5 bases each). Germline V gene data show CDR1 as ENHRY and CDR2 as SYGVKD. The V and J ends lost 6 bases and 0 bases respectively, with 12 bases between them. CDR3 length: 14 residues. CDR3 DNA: TGTGCCATCAGGGGGACGGGAAGCTCCTACGAGCAGTACTTC. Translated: CAIRGTGSSYEQYF.

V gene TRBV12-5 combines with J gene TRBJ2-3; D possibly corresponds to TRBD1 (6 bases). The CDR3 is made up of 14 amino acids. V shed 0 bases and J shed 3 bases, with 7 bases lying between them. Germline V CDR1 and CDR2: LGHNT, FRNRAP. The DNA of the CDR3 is TGTGCTAGTGGTTTGGTAAGGGGGACAGATACGCAGTATTTT. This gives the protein CASGLVRGTDTQYF.

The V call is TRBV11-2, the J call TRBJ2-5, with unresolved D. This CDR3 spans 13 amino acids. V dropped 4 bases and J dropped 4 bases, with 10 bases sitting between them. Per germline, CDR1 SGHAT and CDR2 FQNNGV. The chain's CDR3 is CASSSTPAETQYF. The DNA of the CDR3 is TGTGCCAGCAGCTCAACCCCGGCAGAGACCCAGTACTTC.

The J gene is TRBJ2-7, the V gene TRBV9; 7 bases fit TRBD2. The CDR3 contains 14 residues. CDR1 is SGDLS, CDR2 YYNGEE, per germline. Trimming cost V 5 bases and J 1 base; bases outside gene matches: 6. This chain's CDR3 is CASRVTSASYEQYF. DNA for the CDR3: TGTGCCAGCAGGGTTACTAGCGCTTCCTACGAGCAGTACTTC.